One and the same sample provided the 26 T cell receptor beta chains below, sequenced in a study of T-cell reconstitution after alpha-beta-depleted transplantation in children. TCRbeta library preparation incorporated unique molecular identifiers. TCRdb analysed the PCR reads with MiXCR anew, one entry per CDR3 protein. The table lists 300,000 to 350,000 distinct CDR3 sequences, roughly 25% of them singletons. The sample consisted of PBMCs, mostly from graft donor cells, taken 180 days after TCRalphabeta/CD19-depleted stem cell transplant. The receptors were sampled from a male patient younger than 18 who had a stem cell transplant for acute lymphoblastic leukemia, so the T cells may come from the graft donor.

This clonotype has only a few counts. The gene calls are TRBV2 and TRBJ2-2; D uncertain. V shed 3 bases and J shed 1 base, with 9 bases lying between them. Looked up from germline, CDR1 is SNHLY and CDR2 is FYNNEI. The CDR3 has 15 residues. The CDR3 here is CASSDGWGNTGELFF. CDR3 coding DNA: TGTGCCAGCAGTGATGGATGGGGGAACACCGGGGAGCTGTTTTTT.

The sample holds a few counts of this clonotype. This chain joins TRBV5-1 and TRBJ2-3; 10 nucleotides align to TRBD2. The V segment lost 2 bases and the J segment 0 bases; nucleotides outside the gene matches: 3. The germline gives CDR1 SGHRS, CDR2 YFSETQ. CDR3 length: 16 residues. CDR3 region: CASSFTTSGSTDTQYF. The DNA of the CDR3 is TGCGCCAGCAGCTTCACGACTAGCGGGAGCACAGATACGCAGTATTTT.

This chain uses TRBV7-9 with TRBJ2-2; the match to TRBD2 covers 12 bases. After removal of 5 bases from V and 6 bases from J, the junction contained 7 bases not matched to a gene. The CDR3 is made up of 16 amino acids. Germline V gene lookup returns CDR1 SEHNR and CDR2 FQNEAQ (reference sequence). The CDR3 protein is CASSRTLAGGPGELFF. The CDR3 nucleotides are TGTGCCAGCAGCCGGACCCTAGCGGGAGGGCCCGGGGAGCTGTTTTTT.

This clonotype was detected only a few times. The gene calls are TRBV18 and TRBJ2-5; D uncertain. Germline-derived CDR1 and CDR2 are KGHSH and LQKENI. The CDR3 has 13 residues. V lost 3 bases and J 0 bases, leaving 5 bases between the germline ends. The CDR3 here is CASSPGHQETQYF. The CDR3 nucleotides are TGTGCCAGCTCACCGGGTCACCAAGAGACCCAGTACTTC.

This clonotype was detected a few times. The V gene is TRBV6-1, the J gene TRBJ1-5; tentative D call: TRBD1 (6 bases). Germline-derived CDR1 and CDR2 are MNHNS and SASEGT. This CDR3 region has 12 residues. Trimming pared 10 bases from V and 3 bases from J, leaving 10 bases between. CDR3 amino acids: CANGTPNQPQHF. The DNA for the CDR3 is TGTGCCAACGGGACACCCAATCAGCCCCAGCATTTT.

The sample holds a few counts of this clonotype. This rearrangement joins TRBV27 to TRBJ1-5; a possible D gene is TRBD1 (5 bases). The CDR3 sequence is 14 residues long. Germline values: CDR1 MNHEY, CDR2 SMNVEV (reference sequence). Trimming took off 5 bases at V and 9 bases at J, with 17 bases between the two ends. Here the CDR3 DNA reads TGTGCCAGCAGTCTCGACAGTGATCTGGGGCCCCAGCATTTT. Translated, it gives CASSLDSDLGPQHF.

The chain uses TRBV2 and TRBJ1-5; D remains ambiguous. Trimming took off 6 bases at V and 0 bases at J, with 9 bases between the two ends. Germline V CDR1 and CDR2: SNHLY, FYNNEI. The CDR3 covers 14 residues. Here the CDR3 reads CASSGIYSNQPQHF. The DNA for the CDR3 is TGTGCCAGCAGCGGGATATATAGCAATCAGCCCCAGCATTTT.

Here the CDR3 reads CSARVSGRAQGGEQFF. In DNA form, the CDR3 reads TGCAGTGCTAGAGTTAGCGGGAGGGCCCAAGGGGGAGAGCAGTTCTTC. The V and J genes are TRBV20-1 and TRBJ2-1; 11 bases align to TRBD2. J gave up 10 bases and V 1 base, and 12 bases lay outside the gene matches. This CDR3 is built from 16 residues. The V gene's germline CDR1 is DFQATT and CDR2 SNEGSKA (reference sequence).

This sequence joins TRBV9 and TRBJ2-7, with 10 bases lining up with TRBD2. CDR1 is SGDLS, CDR2 YYNGEE, per germline. The CDR3 has 18 residues. Unmatched junction bases numbered 19, after V lost 10 bases and J lost 0 bases. CDR3 DNA: TGTGCCTTCTGTCGTACTACGCAAAGACTAGCGGGCTCCTACGAGCAGTACTTC. It encodes CAFCRTTQRLAGSYEQYF.

In this sample, this clonotype turned up a few times. The rearrangement uses TRBV5-1 and TRBJ2-7; possible D gene TRBD2, 6 bases. Trimming shortened V by 0 bases and J by 7 bases, and 17 bases separated the two germline ends. Germline CDR1 SGHRS, CDR2 YFSETQ. This CDR3 is 15 amino acids long. The CDR3 here is CASSLAGGPGWEQYF. The CDR3 DNA sequence: TGCGCCAGCAGCTTGGCCGGAGGGCCCGGGTGGGAGCAGTACTTC.

This clonotype was observed a few times. The rearrangement joins TRBV7-3 to TRBJ1-1; D call uncertain. The CDR3 length is 14 residues. V was clipped by 1 base and J by 2 bases, with 8 bases between them. Germline assignment: CDR1 SGHTA and CDR2 FQGTGA. The CDR3 coding sequence is TGTGCCAGCAGCTTAATTAGGGCCAACACTGAAGCTTTCTTT. It yields the protein CASSLIRANTEAFF.

This clonotype was observed a few times. The chain uses TRBV7-2 and TRBJ2-5, with 7 bases aligning to TRBD2. After removal of 1 base from V and 1 base from J, the junction contained 9 bases not matched to a gene. CDR3 length: 17 amino acids. Germline V lookup: CDR1 SGHTA, CDR2 FQGNSA. The CDR3 is CASSLVGGGARQETQYF. The DNA of the CDR3 is TGTGCCAGCAGCTTAGTGGGGGGGGGAGCTCGCCAAGAGACCCAGTACTTC.

This clonotype has just a few counts. This chain uses TRBV12-3 or TRBV12-4 with TRBJ2-1; D possibly corresponds to TRBD1 (5 bases). CDR3 length: 14 amino acids. The V end lost 5 bases, the J end lost 6 bases, and 14 bases lay between the germline ends. The CDR3 nucleotides read TGTGCCAGCAGTATCGCCAGACAGTTCAATGAGCAGTTCTTC. Protein product: CASSIARQFNEQFF.

This chain connects TRBV6-1 to TRBJ2-3, with D possibly matching TRBD2 (6 bases). The germline V gene has CDR1 MNHNS and CDR2 SASEGT. V was clipped by 9 bases and J by 2 bases, with 15 bases between them. The CDR3 is made up of 14 amino acids. This CDR3 reads CASRLTGATDTQYF. CDR3 DNA sequence: TGTGCCAGTAGACTAACGGGAGCCACAGATACGCAGTATTTT.

This clonotype was seen only a few times. The chain links TRBV7-3 to TRBJ2-1, with no clear D. The ends were cut back, 5 bases at V and 7 bases at J, with 12 bases in the middle. CDR3 length: 13 residues. Germline loops: CDR1 SGHTA, CDR2 FQGTGA. CDR3 nucleotide sequence: TGTGCCAGCAGCCCCCCGGGTCGGAATGAGCAGTTCTTC. Residues: CASSPPGRNEQFF.

This clonotype occurred a few times. This chain links TRBV7-9 with TRBJ1-1; tentative D call: TRBD1 (5 bases). The germline V gene encodes CDR1 SEHNR and CDR2 FQNEAQ (reference sequence). Trimming stripped 5 bases from V and 6 bases from J, with 13 bases between. The CDR3 contains 13 residues. CDR3 sequence (DNA): TGTGCCAGCAGCGTCCGGGACTCCGCTGAAGCTTTCTTT. This gives the protein CASSVRDSAEAFF. Full variable domain (outside the CDR3, taken from reference TRBV7-9 and TRBJ1-1): DTGVSQNPRHKITKRGQNVTFRCDPISEHNRLYWYRQTLGQGPEFLTYFQNEAQLEKSRLLSDRFSAERPKGSFSTLEIQRTEQGDSAMYLCASSVRDSAEAFFGQGTRLTVV.

V gene TRBV5-6 combines with J gene TRBJ1-2; possibly TRBD1 for D (5 bases). Germline assignment: CDR1 SGHDT and CDR2 YYEEEE. Between the trimmed V and J ends, which lost 0 bases and 4 bases, there was a span of 10 bases. This CDR3 is 14 amino acids long. The CDR3 sequence is CASSLGQTLYGYTF. The DNA of the CDR3 is TGTGCCAGCAGCTTGGGACAGACCCTCTATGGCTACACCTTC.

This clonotype has a handful of counts. This chain uses TRBV5-6 with TRBJ2-1; D is undetermined. This CDR3 contains 14 residues. V was shortened by 0 bases and J by 8 bases, with 12 bases between the two germline ends. In germline, CDR1 is SGHDT, CDR2 YYEEEE. CDR3 DNA sequence: TGTGCCAGCAGCTTGGCTACTACCCGCGATGAGCAGTTCTTC. It is translated as CASSLATTRDEQFF.

The chain employs TRBV12-3 or TRBV12-4 and TRBJ1-2, with TRBD1 identical over 7 bases. This CDR3 spans 16 amino acids. V dropped 5 bases and J dropped 4; count of bases not matched to a gene: 13. The CDR3: CASSGQAAPGSYGYTF. In DNA form, the CDR3 reads TGTGCCAGCAGTGGACAGGCCGCCCCGGGTAGCTATGGCTACACCTTC.

The CDR3 sequence is CASSLSHGGLAKNIQYF. The CDR3 bases are TGTGCCAGCAGCTTAAGTCATGGGGGGCTAGCCAAAAACATTCAGTACTTC. The J gene is TRBJ2-4, the V gene TRBV7-2, with D possibly being TRBD1 or TRBD2 (6 bases each). V lost 2 bases to trimming and J lost 0 bases, with 14 bases between them. This CDR3 comprises 17 residues. Germline lookup yields CDR1 SGHTA and CDR2 FQGNSA.

The chain uses TRBV5-1 and TRBJ1-4; TRBD1 might be the D (5 bases). Trimming left V 1 base short and J 7 bases short, with 17 bases between. The CDR3 is made up of 16 amino acids. The germline V gene encodes CDR1 SGHRS and CDR2 YFSETQ. The CDR3 loop reads CASSLYPGGLGEKLFF. CDR3 nucleotide sequence: TGCGCCAGCAGCTTGTATCCCGGGGGATTGGGTGAAAAACTGTTTTTT. The entire variable domain, with the rest obtained from reference TRBV5-1 and TRBJ1-4, is as follows: KAGVTQTPRYLIKTRGQQVTLSCSPISGHRSVSWYQQTPGQGLQFLFEYFSETQRNKGNFPGRFSGRQFSNSRSEMNVSTLELGDSALYLCASSLYPGGLGEKLFFGSGTQLSVL.

The rearrangement joins TRBV4-1 to TRBJ2-1; TRBD2 agrees at 9 bases. J lost 7 bases, V lost 0 bases, and 7 bases had no gene match. This CDR3 comprises 16 residues. Germline V gene data show CDR1 as MGHRA and CDR2 as YSYEKL. The CDR3 loop is CASSQDGAGGDNEQFF. Written as DNA, the CDR3 is TGCGCCAGCAGCCAAGATGGAGCGGGAGGAGATAATGAGCAGTTCTTC.

The CDR3 is CASSFSGRTGDEQFF. The DNA of the CDR3 is TGTGCCAGCAGCTTCAGCGGGAGAACGGGCGATGAGCAGTTCTTC. The chain couples TRBV11-2 to TRBJ2-1, with 8 bases identical to TRBD2. The CDR3 consists of 15 residues. V was pared by 3 bases and J by 8 bases, with 9 bases of the junction left unmatched. Per germline, CDR1 SGHAT and CDR2 FQNNGV.

The CDR3 sequence: CASSPLGFAYEQYF. The CDR3 coding sequence is TGTGCCAGCAGCCCACTGGGTTTCGCCTACGAGCAGTACTTC. This chain uses TRBV5-6 with TRBJ2-7; D uncertain. Germline lookup yields CDR1 SGHDT and CDR2 YYEEEE. Trimming left V 4 bases short and J 2 bases short, with 13 bases between. The CDR3 totals 14 residues.

This clonotype was picked up a small number of times. The genes are TRBV5-1 and TRBJ2-7; weak D call: TRBD2 (6 bases). Trimming removed 0 bases from V and 4 bases from J, with 11 bases in between. The CDR3 is 14 residues long. In germline, CDR1 is SGHRS, CDR2 YFSETQ. CDR3 loop: CASSLGLEEYEQYF. The CDR3 DNA reads TGCGCCAGCAGCTTGGGACTAGAAGAATACGAGCAGTACTTC.

The chain recombines TRBV7-9 with TRBJ1-1; possible D gene TRBD1, 6 bases. Germline CDR1 reads SEHNR; CDR2 reads FQNEAQ (reference sequence). Trimming pared 5 bases from V and 1 base from J, leaving 14 bases between. This CDR3 has 15 residues. CDR3 protein: CASSPWGGTNTEAFF. Written as DNA, the CDR3 is TGTGCCAGCAGCCCCTGGGGGGGCACGAACACTGAAGCTTTCTTT.